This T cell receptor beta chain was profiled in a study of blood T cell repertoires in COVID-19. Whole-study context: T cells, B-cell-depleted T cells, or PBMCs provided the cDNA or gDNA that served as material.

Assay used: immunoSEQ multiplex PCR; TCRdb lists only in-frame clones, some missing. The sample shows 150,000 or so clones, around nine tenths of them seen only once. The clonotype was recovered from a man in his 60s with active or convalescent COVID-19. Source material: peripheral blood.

As DNA, the CDR3 is TGTGCCAGCAGTGACAGGTCTATGAACACTGAAGCTTTCTTT. Residues: CASSDRSMNTEAFF. This chain uses TRBV2 with TRBJ1-1; D unclear. V was pared by 3 bases and J by 0 bases, with 8 bases between. The length of the CDR3 is 14 residues. Germline V gene sequence: CDR1 SNHLY, CDR2 FYNNEI.